The present T cell receptor (beta chain) was sequenced within a study of T cells in localized non-small cell lung cancer. Produced via immunoSEQ multiplex PCR; TCRdb's table is partial and in-frame only. The table lists about 31,000 clones, approximately 86% of them singletons. This TCR was sampled from a woman aged 35 to 75 with stage III lung adenocarcinoma. This sample comprised peripheral blood mononuclear cells, obtained before any cancer treatment.

The CDR3 nucleotides read TGTGCCAGCAGCTTAGAAAGTGGCGGGCCCCTTGACTACGAGCAGTACTTC. Translation gives CASSLESGGPLDYEQYF. This rearrangement joins TRBV11-2 to TRBJ2-7, with D maybe TRBD2 (5 bases). The CDR3 is made up of 17 amino acids. Trimming pared 0 bases from V and 3 bases from J, leaving 18 bases between. Germline V lookup: CDR1 SGHAT, CDR2 FQNNGV.